Given below is one TCR beta chain in context. This clonotype was observed a handful of times. Its antigen is still unknown. Base quality data are lacking; no much larger clone is found one base away. Sequencer: Illumina NovaSeq 6000. TCR cDNA was made using 5'RACE template switching, a step that added a universal primer site and unique molecular identifiers. cDNA synthesis was primed from both the TCR alpha and TCR beta constant segments. Two PCR steps were used to amplify libraries, with sample barcodes and sequencing adapters being added in the second step. Sequencing of libraries was performed on Illumina HiSeq 2500 (2x100 bp) or NovaSeq (2x150 bp). As for the original processing: MIGEC was used to demultiplex reads and collapse the reads into UMI consensus sequences, and MiXCR was used for V(D)J alignment. Using edgeR on replicate PBMC samples, clonotypes were called vaccine-responding if FDR was below 0.01 and the log2 fold change was above 5 up to day 15. Each bulk clonotype was labeled CD4 or CD8 based on which sequenced repertoire, CD4 or CD8, contained the clonotype at higher abundance. TCRdb cleaned the public reads at Q25 with fastp, built clones with MiXCR and kept in-frame beta chains. Each CDR3 protein gets just one entry, which takes the most common genes and DNA from the rows behind it. These V and J calls originate from TCRdb's pipeline instead of the authors' own analysis. In this sample the table shows 120,000 or so distinct CDR3 sequences, about 8.4% of which occur a single time. The ten largest clonotypes hold approximately 37% of the sample.

This sample was included in a study of T cells after yellow fever vaccination (dated by TCRdb to between 2019 and 2020). For the wider study: Libraries from fractions with low cell numbers were prepared with the SMART-Seq v4 Ultra Low Input RNA kit. To follow T-cell clones before and after both primary and booster YFV17D yellow fever vaccination, bulk TCR alpha and beta repertoires underwent longitudinal sequencing. The cohort comprised two healthy male donors, one aged 18 to 29 and one aged 30 to 39 years. Blood was drawn at multiple timepoints before and after primary and secondary immunization, with bulk PBMC replicates and cell subsets isolated. Paper-wide results and their limitations: The secondary T-cell response was weaker than the primary response but faster, peaking on day 5 instead of day 15. Most clones expanded after primary vaccination were re-detected after the booster (around 96% of CD4 and approximately 88% of CD8), suggesting broad memory maintenance. Because only a couple of donors were included in the study, the extent to which the findings can be generalized is limited. A small fraction of clonotypes appeared in both the CD4 and CD8 compartments, likely as a result of convergent recombination. FACS-sorted repertoires could contain abundant contaminating clonotypes from the bulk population, so computational filtering was required.

The sample's treatment or condition, from its label and the paper: live attenuated yellow fever vaccine strain. A standard Ficoll-Paque protocol was used to isolate PBMCs from peripheral blood. Dynabeads CD4 and CD8 positive selection kits were used to isolate the CD4 and CD8 T-cell fractions. RNA was extracted with TriZol from bulk PBMCs, CD4 and CD8 fractions, and dextramer-positive and dextramer-negative fractions. The germline V gene (reference sequence) gives CDR1 as DFQATT and CDR2 as SNEGSKA. The cysteine opens and the phenylalanine closes a CDR3 of 15 amino acids. Only the CDR3 DNA stays, 45 bases, in frame from base 1. Trimming costs V 8 bases and J 0 bases, and their ends lie 17 bases apart.

The sequence joins TRBV20-1 to TRBJ2-1; the D gene is unclear. The sequence came from a man in his late teens or twenties who received the YFV17D yellow fever vaccine. The sequencing here drew on CD8+ T cells sorted from PBMCs, taken on the day of the yellow fever booster vaccination. The CDR3 protein: CSSLDQLFSYNEQFF. The sequenced DNA: TGCAGTTCCCTCGACCAGTTATTCTCCTACAATGAGCAGTTCTTC.